Given below is one TCR beta chain in context. Its antigen specificity is not known. It has no much larger one-base neighbor in the sample; base qualities were not kept. At diagnosis, tumor, uninvolved tumor-adjacent lung and peripheral blood were collected and then preserved as a mix of FFPE and fresh-frozen material. For TCR repertoire profiling, blood samples were analyzed as peripheral blood mononuclear cells. TCR beta CDR3 regions were sequenced from DNA using the immunoSEQ Assay. For the original study's pipeline: To compute T cell density, TCR beta template counts were normalized to usable DNA, which was estimated by amplifying housekeeping genes. Richness was estimated using the preseqR package, with extrapolation to 400,000 templates for PBMC samples and to 120,000 templates for tissue samples. Clonality was calculated as one minus Pielou's evenness. Tissue-enriched TCRs were identified by differential abundance testing using productive amino-acid clonotypes, minimum total count 5 and alpha 0.1. Repertoire overlap between compartments was quantified with the Jaccard Index and Morisita Overlap Index. GLIPH grouped TCR beta CDR3s together with public tetramer-defined viral CDR3s, and a viral motif had to include at least three viral sequences and also show V-gene enrichment. Not all clones reach the TCRdb copy of this immuneACCESS table, which keeps in-frame sequences only. Checked studies attribute under half of the gap to unresolved V genes and leave the rest unexplained. The V and J calls and the clone size are those of that table, but D and trimming were determined from the DNA. The sample has 25,000 to 30,000 clones on record, about 90% of them singletons. Around 2.8% of the sample is in the top ten clones.

This sample is part of a study of T cells in localized non-small cell lung cancer (dated by TCRdb to about 2020). For the wider study: T cell repertoires of 200 to 250 early-stage NSCLC patients were analyzed, with tumors being compared against uninvolved tumor-adjacent lungs. The cohort comprised 236 treatment-naïve NSCLC patients with resected, localized lung tumors. The mean age of the NSCLC patients was under 70 years, with 120 to 150 men and 95 to 110 women.

CDR1 and CDR2, looked up from the germline V gene (reference sequence), are LNHDA and SQIVND. The CDR3 measures 13 amino acids from cysteine to phenylalanine. Only CDR3 DNA remains: 39 bases, in frame from the first base. At the junction V is shortened by 0 bases and J by 8 bases, with 10 bases in between. The paper as a whole reports these results and caveats: Because of the exploratory design, TCR variables were selected using unadjusted p-values without false-discovery rate correction. A median of roughly 50 of the top 100 tumor clones turned up in the paired uninvolved adjacent lung, and 25 to 30 of those clones also ranked among the top 100 of that same adjacent lung. Because multi-region tumor sequencing was not done, intratumor heterogeneity could not be ruled out. Uninvolved tumor-adjacent lung showed the highest T cell clonality, higher than tumor, which suggests more focused antigenic responses in the uninvolved tumor-adjacent lung. Higher blood T cell density associated with longer overall survival, while higher adjacent-lung clonality associated with shorter survival.

This clonotype was obtained from a woman aged 18-49 years with stage I lung adenocarcinoma. The specimen comprised peripheral blood, sampled before any cancer treatment. The chain is encoded by TRBV19 joined to TRBJ1-2; no D gene can be assigned with confidence. The CDR3 region reads CASSIDLRVGYTF. Here is the DNA: TGTGCCAGTAGTATAGATCTGCGAGTCGGCTACACCTTC.